This T cell receptor (beta chain) is drawn from a study of cytomegalovirus exposure and HLA in healthy donors. Vbeta (60) and Jbeta (13) primers were used in the PCR. Profiling relied on immunoSEQ multiplex PCR, and the TCRdb table lists in-frame clones only, not all of them. Of hundreds of thousands of clones listed, approximately 82% were seen once; the top ten hold 0.63%. The CDR3 is made up of 16 amino acids. V trimming: 3 bases; J trimming: 5 bases; junction bases outside the gene matches: 10. Germline V lookup: CDR1 LNHNV, CDR2 YYDKDF (reference sequence). This clonotype was obtained from a man aged 18 to 35 in good health and CMV-seronegative. The material sequenced was PBMCs. V and J are TRBV15 and TRBJ1-5, with 7 bases that match TRBD1. CDR3 region: CATSSVPTGIDQPQHF. The CDR3, as DNA: TGTGCCACCAGCAGTGTCCCGACAGGGATTGATCAGCCCCAGCATTTT.